This T cell receptor beta chain appears in the sequencing data of a study of shared clonotypes between healthy human individuals. The table came from immunoSEQ multiplex PCR; TCRdb's copy has only in-frame clones and leaves some out. The top ten clones hold approximately 0.067% of a sample with more than 400,000 clones, 90% to 96% of them seen once. The CDR3 spans 13 residues. From germline, CDR1 is ENHRY and CDR2 SYGVKD. The V gene lost 4 bases and the J gene lost 4 bases, with 10 bases spanning the gap. The clonotype comes from a woman aged 25 to 39 in good health. Input material: naive CD4+ T cells sorted from blood. Subset meaning: CD45RA+ positively selected. The gene calls are TRBV10-3 and TRBJ1-1; D uncertain. DNA of the CDR3: TGTGCCATCAGTGTAGCTGAGCGCACTGAAGCTTTCTTT. This translates into CAISVAERTEAFF.